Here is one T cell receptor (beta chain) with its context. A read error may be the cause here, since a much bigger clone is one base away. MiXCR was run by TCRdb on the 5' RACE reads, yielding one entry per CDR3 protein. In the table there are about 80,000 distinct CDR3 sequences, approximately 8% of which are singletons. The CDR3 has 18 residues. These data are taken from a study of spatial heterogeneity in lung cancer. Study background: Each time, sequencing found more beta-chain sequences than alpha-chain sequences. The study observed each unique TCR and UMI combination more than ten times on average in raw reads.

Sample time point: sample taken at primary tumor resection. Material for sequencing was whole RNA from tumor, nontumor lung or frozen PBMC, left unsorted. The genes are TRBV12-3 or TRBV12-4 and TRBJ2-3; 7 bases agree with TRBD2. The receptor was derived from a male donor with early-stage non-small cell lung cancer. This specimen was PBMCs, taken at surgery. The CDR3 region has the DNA TGTGCCAACAGTTTAGCGCGGTTCGCGGGAGAGATAACAGATACGCAGTATTTT. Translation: CANSLARFAGEITDTQYF.